This TCR beta chain was found in a study of response to subunit inactivated influenza vaccine. TCRdb called the RT-PCR reads again in MiXCR, with one record for every CDR3 protein. The sample has 500,000 to 550,000 distinct CDR3 sequences, around a quarter seen once. Looked up from germline, CDR1 is KGHDR and CDR2 is SFDVKD. The CDR3 length is 14 residues. The ends were cut back, 3 bases at V and 11 bases at J, with 17 bases in the middle. These records were also assigned to another study, of T cells expressing NK-cell markers. That source adds: The authors made TCR beta cDNA libraries by 5'RACE template switching. This switching added a universal primer site and UMIs. Of CD8+ T cells, about 1.0-8% belonged to dominant NKG2C+ clonotypes in roughly six donors. The same clonotypes also predominated in the CD3+CD56-NKG2C+ fraction of several donors. It was still unclear whether expanded NKG2C+ T cell clones were HCMV specific.

This clonotype was obtained from a man aged 45 to 65 who received an inactivated influenza vaccine. The gene calls are TRBV24-1 and TRBJ2-3, with D uncertain. The sequencing used CD4+ T cells sorted from PBMCs, collected 11 to 12 days after vaccination. The CDR3 bases are TGTGCCACCAGTGATCCCTCCGATCAAAACAAGCAGTATTTT. Encoded protein: CATSDPSDQNKQYF.